Following are 32 T cell receptor beta chains from one sample sequenced in a study of T cell changes during pregnancy in multiple sclerosis. Some clones are missing from TCRdb's copy, which holds only in-frame ones; the method was immunoSEQ multiplex PCR. This sample has 66,000 or so clones; 80% to 90% occur once, and the top ten carry 0.89%. This sample comprised peripheral blood, obtained in the first trimester of pregnancy. Receptors originate from a female donor in good health, enrolled as a control in a pregnancy study.

This chain uses TRBV19 with TRBJ2-2; D is undetermined. The CDR3 is made up of 13 amino acids. From germline, CDR1 is LNHDA and CDR2 SQIVND (reference sequence). The ends were cut back, 7 bases at V and 5 bases at J, with 11 bases in the middle. The CDR3 DNA is TGTGCCAGTAAGGCAGAACTAACCGGGGAGCTGTTTTTT. This encodes CASKAELTGELFF.

CDR3 DNA sequence: TGTGCCAGCAGCCAAGGGCCCAGGTCCCGCGCCGGGGACACTGAAGCTTTCTTT. Translation gives CASSQGPRSRAGDTEAFF. The chain joins TRBV14 to TRBJ1-1; D remains ambiguous. Trimming took 1 base from V and 3 from J, leaving 21 bases between them. This CDR3 has 18 residues. Germline V gene data show CDR1 as SGHDN and CDR2 as FVKESK.

The chain links TRBV30 to TRBJ1-6; D unresolved. Trimming shortened V by 4 bases and J by 9 bases, and 10 bases separated the two germline ends. The germline V gene encodes CDR1 GTSNPN and CDR2 SVGIG (reference sequence). There are 12 residues in the CDR3. CDR3 amino acids: CAWTLQPSPLHF. CDR3 nucleotide sequence: TGTGCCTGGACCTTACAGCCTTCACCCCTCCACTTT.

The genes are TRBV7-2 and TRBJ2-1; D might be TRBD2 (5 bases). The V and J ends lost 1 base and 5 bases respectively, with 9 bases between them. The CDR3 loop spans 14 amino acids. Germline values: CDR1 SGHTA, CDR2 FQGNSA. CDR3 amino acids: CASSLDLANNEQFF. The CDR3 region has the DNA TGTGCCAGCAGCTTAGATCTAGCTAACAATGAGCAGTTCTTC.

V and J are TRBV30 and TRBJ2-5; D possibly corresponds to TRBD2 (5 bases). Germline loops: CDR1 GTSNPN, CDR2 SVGIG (reference sequence). The germline V and J ends were trimmed by 3 bases and 5 bases, with 10 bases remaining between them. The CDR3 totals 12 residues. The CDR3 spells CAWSPRAETQYF. In nucleotides, the CDR3 is TGTGCCTGGAGCCCGAGGGCGGAGACCCAGTACTTC.

The chain employs TRBV6-6 and TRBJ1-3; D may be TRBD1 (5 bases). V lost 4 bases and J lost 1, with 8 bases in between. The length of the CDR3 is 14 residues. Germline V gene lookup returns CDR1 MNHNY and CDR2 SVGAGI (reference sequence). CDR3 region: CASSSQGSGNTIYF. CDR3 nucleotides: TGTGCCAGCAGTTCCCAGGGTTCTGGAAACACCATATATTTT.

V is TRBV30 and J is TRBJ2-2; TRBD2 matches at 7 bases. This CDR3 has 15 amino acids. Germline V CDR1 and CDR2: GTSNPN, SVGIG (reference sequence). The V and J ends lost 7 bases and 1 base, in that order; junction bases with no gene match: 9. In DNA, the CDR3 is TGTGCCTTGGGGAGGGGCGCCATGAACACCGGGGAGCTGTTTTTT. Amino acid sequence: CALGRGAMNTGELFF.

This rearrangement joins TRBV4-3 to TRBJ1-4; the D is unclear. Trimming stripped 4 bases from V and 7 bases from J, with 16 bases between. Germline V gene sequence: CDR1 LGHNA, CDR2 YSLEER. CDR3 size: 15 residues. CDR3 sequence: CASSPRLSSGEKLFF. The CDR3 DNA is TGCGCCAGCAGCCCGCGGCTTTCCTCTGGTGAAAAACTGTTTTTT.

The chain carries TRBV12-5 and TRBJ1-5, with 7 bases identical to TRBD1. Germline V lookup: CDR1 LGHNT, CDR2 FRNRAP. The CDR3 runs 13 residues. The V gene end was trimmed by 6 bases and the J gene end by 4 bases; junction bases not matched to a gene: 3. This CDR3 is CASGPDRNQPQHF. CDR3 coding DNA: TGTGCTAGTGGACCGGACAGGAATCAGCCCCAGCATTTT.

This chain joins TRBV13 and TRBJ2-3; no definite D call. The CDR3 sequence is 17 residues long. Trimming removed 4 bases from V and 0 bases from J, with 17 bases in between. Germline V gene data show CDR1 as PRHDT and CDR2 as FYEKMQ (reference sequence). CDR3 sequence reads: CASSSQPSRTSTDTQYF. Written as DNA, the CDR3 is TGTGCCAGCAGCTCGCAACCTTCACGAACTAGCACAGATACGCAGTATTTT.

The rearrangement links TRBV6-5 to TRBJ1-1; D may be TRBD1 (6 bases). The CDR3 is 12 residues long. The V end was cut by 5 bases, the J end by 11 bases, with 15 bases between. Germline assignment: CDR1 MNHEY and CDR2 SVGAGI. DNA for the CDR3: TGTGCCAGCAGTGGAACAGGGATTGTGGCTTTCTTT. It yields the protein CASSGTGIVAFF.

The V and J genes are TRBV7-2 and TRBJ1-2; D gene unclear. Deletions cut 3 bases from V and 4 bases from J, with 6 bases between. The CDR3 is 12 residues long. The germline V gene has CDR1 SGHTA and CDR2 FQGNSA. The DNA of the CDR3 is TGTGCCAGCAGCTTGCGGAGCTATGGCTACACCTTC. Encoded protein: CASSLRSYGYTF.

This sequence joins TRBV12-5 and TRBJ1-2; D is possibly TRBD1 (5 bases). Germline lookup yields CDR1 LGHNT and CDR2 FRNRAP. V was cut by 0 bases and J by 6 bases, with 20 bases left in between. The CDR3 totals 17 residues. This CDR3 is CASGLVLSGEGFNGYTF. The CDR3 DNA is TGTGCTAGTGGTTTGGTACTCTCGGGGGAAGGGTTTAATGGCTACACCTTC. Together with reference TRBV12-5 and TRBJ1-2, the CDR3 gives the full variable domain: DARVTQTPRHKVTEMGQEVTMRCQPILGHNTVFWYRQTMMQGLELLAYFRNRAPLDDSGMPKDRFSAEMPDATLATLKIQPSEPRDSAVYFCASGLVLSGEGFNGYTFGSGTRLTVV.

The chain couples TRBV18 to TRBJ1-2, with unresolved D. The V gene's germline CDR1 is KGHSH and CDR2 LQKENI. The ends were cut back, 0 bases at V and 8 bases at J, with 13 bases in the middle. CDR3 size: 14 residues. CDR3 amino acids: CASSPPSAAIGYTF. The CDR3 nucleotides read TGTGCCAGCTCACCACCGTCCGCGGCAATCGGCTACACCTTC.

This clone appeared once. The genes are TRBV7-3 and TRBJ2-1, with 12 positions matching TRBD2. There are 17 residues in the CDR3. Germline values: CDR1 SGHTA, CDR2 FQGTGA. The V gene end was trimmed by 1 base and the J gene end by 8 bases; junction bases not matched to a gene: 9. The chain's CDR3 is CASSLKGRLAGGHEQFF. In DNA, the CDR3 is TGTGCCAGCAGCTTAAAGGGGCGGCTAGCGGGGGGGCATGAGCAGTTCTTC.

The rearrangement uses TRBV7-2 and TRBJ1-4; 9 bases align to TRBD1. V shed 2 bases and J 8 bases; nucleotides not matched to a gene: 6. The CDR3 loop spans 15 amino acids. The V gene's germline CDR1 is SGHTA and CDR2 FQGNSA. CDR3 in DNA: TGTGCCAGCAGCTTATCCGACAGGGGGGGGGAAAAACTGTTTTTT. It codes for CASSLSDRGGEKLFF.

The rearrangement joins TRBV7-2 to TRBJ2-1; 7 bases align to TRBD2. Unmatched junction bases numbered 6, after V lost 5 bases and J lost 2 bases. The CDR3 length is 15 residues. The germline gives CDR1 SGHTA, CDR2 FQGNSA. The CDR3 DNA reads as TGTGCCAGCAGCCTCGGCGGGACTACCTACAATGAGCAGTTCTTC. It is translated as CASSLGGTTYNEQFF.

The gene calls are TRBV7-9 and TRBJ1-2; D perhaps matches TRBD1 (6 bases). The CDR3 is made up of 11 amino acids. The germline V and J ends were trimmed by 3 bases and 11 bases, with 10 bases remaining between them. Per the germline V gene, CDR1 is SEHNR and CDR2 is FQNEAQ (reference sequence). The CDR3 nucleotides read TGTGCCAGCAGCTTTGGCAGGGGTTACACCTTC. Translating gives CASSFGRGYTF.

The rearrangement links TRBV6-1 to TRBJ1-1, with 7 nucleotides matching TRBD1. CDR1 is MNHNS and CDR2 is SASEGT in the germline V gene. J was trimmed by 1 base and V by 3 bases; bases with no gene match: 8. The CDR3 totals 16 residues. The CDR3 here is CASSDWGRGSNTEAFF. The CDR3 bases are TGTGCCAGCAGTGACTGGGGCAGGGGGTCGAACACTGAAGCTTTCTTT.

The chain is built from TRBV19 and TRBJ2-5; D uncertain. Trimming took off 3 bases at V and 1 base at J, with 9 bases between the two ends. The V gene's germline CDR1 is LNHDA and CDR2 SQIVND (reference sequence). The CDR3 runs 14 residues. The CDR3 coding sequence is TGTGCCAGTAGTATTATGGGCAGCCAAGAGACCCAGTACTTC. Translating gives CASSIMGSQETQYF.

The chain joins TRBV9 to TRBJ1-1; D is ambiguous. The germline V gene encodes CDR1 SGDLS and CDR2 YYNGEE. V gave up 2 bases and J gave up 1 base, with 12 bases separating them. This CDR3 comprises 15 residues. Written as DNA, the CDR3 is TGTGCCAGCAGCGTTCGCCCAGACAAGAACACTGAAGCTTTCTTT. Translation gives CASSVRPDKNTEAFF. The entire variable domain, with the rest obtained from reference TRBV9 and TRBJ1-1, is as follows: DSGVTQTPKHLITATGQRVTLRCSPRSGDLSVYWYQQSLDQGLQFLIQYYNGEERAKGNILERFSAQQFPDLHSELNLSSLELGDSALYFCASSVRPDKNTEAFFGQGTRLTVV.

V usage is TRBV30 and J usage is TRBJ2-5; D perhaps matches TRBD1 (6 bases). The J call is in doubt because the DNA end fits TRBJ2-7 better. Germline V gene sequence: CDR1 GTSNPN, CDR2 SVGIG (reference sequence). The length of the CDR3 is 13 residues. Written as DNA, the CDR3 is TGTGCCTGGAAGGGCAGGGGCCCCTACGAGCAGTACTTC. Translated, it gives CAWKGRGPYEQYF.

This clone has a handful of counts. V is TRBV15 and J is TRBJ2-3; 15 bases map to TRBD2. The CDR3 is 19 amino acids. V dropped 0 bases and J dropped 6; count of bases not matched to a gene: 10. The V gene's germline CDR1 is LNHNV and CDR2 YYDKDF (reference sequence). The CDR3 protein is CATSRDQGLAGGAHDTQYF. The DNA for the CDR3 is TGTGCCACCAGCAGAGATCAGGGACTAGCGGGGGGCGCCCACGATACGCAGTATTTT.

The rearrangement links TRBV5-1 to TRBJ2-5; 10 nucleotides align to TRBD2. J gave up 2 bases and V 5 bases, and 6 bases lay outside the gene matches. The CDR3 is 15 residues long. In germline, CDR1 is SGHRS, CDR2 YFSETQ. The CDR3 DNA reads TGCGCCAGCAGGGGACCGGGACTAGCGCAAGAGACCCAGTACTTC. This gives the protein CASRGPGLAQETQYF.

Only one count was recorded for this clone. This sequence joins TRBV4-3 and TRBJ1-2; D remains unclear. There are 16 residues in the CDR3. In germline, CDR1 is LGHNA, CDR2 YSLEER. The V and J ends lost 2 bases and 0 bases respectively, with 13 bases between them. The CDR3 nucleotides are TGCGCCAGCAGCCAAAATATGGGCCAGGCTAACTATGGCTACACCTTC. It codes for CASSQNMGQANYGYTF.

The chain is built from TRBV27 and TRBJ1-1; D call uncertain. The V end was cut by 4 bases, the J end by 11 bases, with 17 bases between. This CDR3 is 13 amino acids long. Germline CDR1 MNHEY, CDR2 SMNVEV (reference sequence). The CDR3 spells CASSSEGGLRAFF. The CDR3 DNA sequence: TGTGCCAGCAGTTCTGAAGGCGGACTGCGGGCTTTCTTT.

V is TRBV6-5 and J is TRBJ1-6, with TRBD1 matching over 7 bases. The V gene's germline CDR1 is MNHEY and CDR2 SVGAGI. V gave up 6 bases and J gave up 12 bases; unmatched junction bases: 11. There are 14 residues in the CDR3. The CDR3: CASRTRQGGRPLHF. CDR3 DNA sequence: TGTGCCAGCAGGACCCGACAGGGAGGTCGACCCCTCCACTTT.

The chain joins TRBV9 to TRBJ1-1; D is unresolved. V dropped 0 bases and J dropped 2 bases, with 8 bases sitting between them. The CDR3 consists of 14 residues. Germline V gene lookup returns CDR1 SGDLS and CDR2 YYNGEE. CDR3 region: CASSVGQTNTEAFF. The CDR3 DNA reads as TGTGCCAGCAGCGTAGGGCAGACAAACACTGAAGCTTTCTTT.

The J gene is TRBJ1-1, the V gene TRBV18; 7 bases match TRBD1. CDR1 is KGHSH and CDR2 is LQKENI in the germline V gene. Germline trimming cut 3 bases from V and 1 base from J; bases unmatched to any gene: 2. The CDR3 sequence is 14 residues long. CDR3 in amino acids: CASSPRTGNTEAFF. The CDR3 nucleotides are TGTGCCAGCTCACCTCGGACAGGGAACACTGAAGCTTTCTTT.

This chain links TRBV4-2 with TRBJ2-5; D is possibly TRBD2 (5 bases). Deletions cut 1 base from V and 5 bases from J, with 14 bases between. The CDR3 sequence is 15 residues long. Per the germline V gene, CDR1 is LGHNA and CDR2 is YNFKEQ. CDR3 bases: TGTGCCAGCAGCCAAGGTGGGAGTCCCGGGGAGACCCAGTACTTC. This sequence encodes CASSQGGSPGETQYF.

This chain uses TRBV7-2 with TRBJ2-7; unclear D gene. The CDR3 loop spans 12 amino acids. Trimming left V 5 bases short and J 1 base short, with 6 bases between. Germline V gives CDR1 SGHTA, CDR2 FQGNSA. CDR3 nucleotide sequence: TGTGCCAGCAGCCCATTTTCCTACGAGCAGTACTTC. Protein sequence: CASSPFSYEQYF.

V gene TRBV10-3 combines with J gene TRBJ2-3; 9 bases are a match to TRBD2. Unmatched junction bases numbered 3, after V lost 5 bases and J lost 3 bases. The CDR3 covers 14 residues. CDR1 ENHRY and CDR2 SYGVKD come from the germline V gene. The CDR3, as DNA: TGTGCCATCAGTCTAGCGGGGAGAACAGATACGCAGTATTTT. Translating it yields CAISLAGRTDTQYF.